The clone carrying this T cell receptor beta chain was picked up one time. The primer mix had 60 Vbeta and 13 Jbeta primers. Some clones are missing from TCRdb's copy, which holds only in-frame ones; the method was immunoSEQ multiplex PCR. The data contain about 120,000 clones, 77% of them seen just once; the ten biggest clones take up around 5.8%. The CDR3 extends over 14 amino acids. Germline loops: CDR1 MNHNY, CDR2 SVGAGI (reference sequence). Unmatched junction bases numbered 6, after V lost 7 bases and J lost 3 bases. This sample is part of a study of cytomegalovirus exposure and HLA in healthy donors.

This TCR came from a man younger than 30 in good health and CMV-seropositive. The V gene is TRBV6-6, the J gene TRBJ2-1; 7 positions agree with TRBD1. The sample comprised PBMCs. DNA for the CDR3: TGTGCCAGCAAAGACAGGGCGAACTACAATGAGCAGTTCTTC. Residues: CASKDRANYNEQFF.